The rows below give T cell receptor beta chains drawn from one sample of a study of shared clonotypes between healthy human individuals. Sequencing used immunoSEQ multiplex PCR; TCRdb keeps in-frame clones, though not all of them. This sample yields about 2.2 million clones, of which around 93% are seen a single time; around 1.7% belongs to the top ten. Sequencing used naive CD8+ T cells from PBMCs. These receptors were collected from a man between 18 and 35 years old in good health. Some clones in this sample may be carry-over from other donors' samples. Each CDR3 is given with its conserved first and last residue. Each record gives: D gene, J gene, clone size, V gene, CDR3 protein, CDR3 DNA. D genes are given only for firm matches. Clone size is not always given. Where it is, it says once, few, many or a class for expanded clones.

TRBD2,TRBJ2-1,-,TRBV27,CASSFLPPGLAYNEQFF,TGTGCCAGCAGTTTTCTCCCCCCGGGACTAGCGTACAATGAGCAGTTCTTC
TRBD2,TRBJ2-7,once,TRBV5-4,CASSYPGRESEQYF,TGTGCCAGCAGCTACCCCGGGCGGGAGTCCGAGCAGTACTTC
-,TRBJ2-3,-,TRBV30,CAWDEWTDTQYF,TGTGCCTGGGACGAGTGGACAGATACGCAGTATTTT
TRBD1,TRBJ2-5,-,TRBV29-1,CSVDIPGQGMVGGQETQYF,TGCAGCGTCGATATACCCGGACAGGGAATGGTAGGGGGACAAGAGACCCAGTACTTC
-,TRBJ1-4,once,TRBV5-4,CASSLAAGGFANEKLFF,TGTGCCAGCAGCTTGGCCGCGGGCGGCTTCGCTAATGAAAAACTGTTTTTT
-,TRBJ2-5,-,TRBV10-3,CAISDGPGVSGVMGQYF,TGTGCCATCAGTGATGGTCCGGGAGTTTCGGGGGTAATGGGCCAGTACTTC
TRBD2,TRBJ2-7,once,TRBV6-6,CASSGTSGLRSYEQYF,TGTGCCAGCAGTGGGACTAGCGGGCTTAGATCCTACGAGCAGTACTTC
-,TRBJ2-3,-,TRBV7-8,CASSWGLTFSTDTQYF,TGTGCCAGCAGCTGGGGCCTTACTTTTAGCACAGATACGCAGTATTTT
-,TRBJ2-1,-,TRBV28,CASSLQGIEQFF,TGTGCCAGCAGTTTACAGGGAATAGAGCAGTTCTTC
TRBD2,TRBJ2-5,-,TRBV29-1,CSVSGTTLVQETQYF,TGCAGCGTTTCAGGGACTACCCTAGTCCAAGAGACCCAGTACTTC
TRBD1,TRBJ1-1,-,TRBV19,CASSIRGTGLTEAFF,TGTGCCAGTAGTATTCGGGGGACAGGGCTCACTGAAGCTTTCTTT
-,TRBJ1-2,-,TRBV6-1,CASSEYFHLEAFTNYGYTF,TGTGCCAGCAGTGAGTATTTCCATCTTGAGGCCTTCACTAACTATGGCTACACCTTC
-,TRBJ2-5,-,TRBV7-6,CASSPRAGNGETQYF,TGTGCCAGCAGCCCGCGGGCGGGGAACGGAGAGACCCAGTACTTC
TRBD2,TRBJ2-1,-,TRBV27,CASSLGVAGVNEQFF,TGTGCCAGCAGTTTGGGGGTAGCGGGCGTCAATGAGCAGTTCTTC
TRBD1,TRBJ2-5,-,TRBV10-3,CAIRDRGETQYF,TGTGCCATCAGGGACAGGGGGGAGACCCAGTACTTC
-,TRBJ1-5,-,TRBV15,CATSRERDSNQPQHF,TGTGCCACCAGCAGAGAAAGGGATAGCAATCAGCCCCAGCATTTT
TRBD1,TRBJ1-2,-,TRBV2,CASSEGTGFPGGYTF,TGTGCCAGCAGTGAAGGGACAGGATTTCCAGGTGGCTACACCTTC
-,TRBJ1-2,-,TRBV28,CASSFNRRGVGDYGYTF,TGTGCCAGCAGTTTTAACAGGCGTGGGGTCGGGGACTATGGCTACACCTTC
TRBD2,TRBJ2-1,-,TRBV30,CAWRASGMVEQFF,TGTGCCTGGAGGGCTAGCGGGATGGTTGAGCAGTTCTTC
-,TRBJ2-7,-,TRBV27,CASSPPSRREQYF,TGTGCCAGCAGTCCCCCGTCCCGGAGGGAGCAGTACTTC
-,TRBJ1-2,-,TRBV5-6,CASSRMTGYGYTF,TGTGCCAGCAGCCGCATGACAGGCTATGGCTACACCTTC
-,TRBJ2-2,-,TRBV15,CATSRVDNTGELFF,TGTGCCACCAGCAGAGTTGACAACACCGGGGAGCTGTTTTTT
-,TRBJ1-1,-,TRBV13,CASSLGWTTEAFF,TGTGCCAGCAGCTTAGGCTGGACGACTGAAGCTTTCTTT
-,TRBJ1-1,-,TRBV9,CASSVVLNTEAFF,TGTGCCAGCAGCGTAGTGTTGAACACTGAAGCTTTCTTT
-,TRBJ2-7,-,TRBV7-3,CASSPDLAPSYEQYF,TGTGCCAGCAGCCCAGACTTAGCCCCCTCCTACGAGCAGTACTTC
-,TRBJ1-2,-,TRBV19,CASTNRAEGRGYTF,TGTGCCAGTACCAACAGGGCGGAGGGACGGGGCTACACCTTC
-,TRBJ1-1,-,TRBV27,CASSSQGADTEAFF,TGTGCCAGCAGTTCACAGGGTGCAGACACTGAAGCTTTCTTT
-,TRBJ2-1,-,TRBV9,CASSIGGRVSYNEQFF,TGTGCCAGCAGCATAGGGGGTCGGGTATCTTACAATGAGCAGTTCTTC
-,TRBJ1-2,-,TRBV7-9,CASSLGGAAAYGYTF,TGTGCCAGCAGCTTAGGGGGGGCAGCAGCCTATGGCTACACCTTC
-,TRBJ1-5,-,TRBV27,CASSWVGGNQPQHF,TGTGCCAGCAGTTGGGTGGGGGGCAATCAGCCCCAGCATTTT
-,TRBJ2-7,-,TRBV9,CASSVGGDFRSYEQYF,TGTGCCAGCAGCGTAGGAGGGGATTTCCGCTCCTACGAGCAGTACTTC
TRBD1,TRBJ2-7,-,TRBV5-1,CASSPAYTGQGYAEQYF,TGCGCCAGCAGCCCCGCATACACTGGACAGGGCTATGCCGAGCAGTACTTC
-,TRBJ1-2,-,TRBV19,CASSIRGRGSNYGYTF,TGTGCCAGTAGTATCCGGGGGCGCGGGTCTAACTATGGCTACACCTTC
TRBD2,TRBJ2-7,-,TRBV6-1,CASSGLARYEQYF,TGTGCCAGCAGTGGACTAGCGCGCTACGAGCAGTACTTC